This is a list of T cell receptor beta chains from one sample in a study of blood T cell repertoires in COVID-19. Using immunoSEQ multiplex PCR, the repertoire was profiled, and TCRdb retains in-frame clones only, with some absent. The sample yields 310,000 or so clones, around 83% seen once. What was sequenced was peripheral blood. Source of these receptors: a woman aged 45-59 years with acute or convalescent COVID-19. Both conserved end residues are part of each CDR3. A D gene is named only where the DNA matches it firmly. Size values are once, few and many counts, or a class for expanded clones, and some rows have none.

J | size | V | length | D | CDR3 | DNA
TRBJ2-1 | - | TRBV19 | 17 | TRBD1 | CASSIETGTGPYNEQFF | TGTGCCAGTAGTATAGAAACCGGGACAGGGCCATACAATGAGCAGTTCTTC
TRBJ1-1 | once | TRBV18 | 15 | - | CASSPETQGVTEAFF | TGTGCCAGCTCACCCGAAACACAGGGAGTCACTGAAGCTTTCTTT
TRBJ2-5 | once | TRBV6-5 | 14 | - | CASSSRDTQETQYF | TGTGCCAGCAGTTCCCGGGACACACAAGAGACCCAGTACTTC
TRBJ2-7 | - | TRBV6-2/TRBV6-3 | 16 | TRBD2 | CASSRDLGTSVSEQYF | TGTGCCAGCAGCCGAGACCTAGGGACTAGCGTTTCCGAGCAGTACTTC
TRBJ2-7 | - | TRBV5-6 | 16 | TRBD2 | CASSPGLAGSQYEQYF | TGTGCCAGCAGCCCCGGACTAGCGGGATCTCAATACGAGCAGTACTTC
TRBJ2-2 | - | TRBV21-1 | 21 | - | CASSQAPGTSGSPGDTGELFF | TGTGCCAGCAGCCAAGCGCCCGGGACTAGCGGGAGCCCAGGTGACACCGGGGAGCTGTTTTTT
TRBJ2-3 | - | TRBV19 | 14 | - | CASTPRGLGDTQYF | TGTGCCAGTACCCCCCGAGGGCTGGGGGATACGCAGTATTTT
TRBJ1-1 | - | TRBV7-3 | 13 | - | CASSLQGYTEAFF | TGTGCCAGCAGCTTACAGGGTTACACTGAAGCTTTCTTT
TRBJ1-2 | - | TRBV29-1 | 14 | - | CSVTDLGGNYGYTF | TGCAGCGTTACCGACCTCGGAGGTAACTATGGCTACACCTTC
TRBJ2-2 | - | TRBV29-1 | 15 | TRBD2 | CSVGTSGVGTGELFF | TGCAGCGTTGGGACTAGCGGAGTGGGCACCGGGGAGCTGTTTTTT
TRBJ2-7 | - | TRBV7-2 | 15 | - | CASSFSGQGLREQYF | TGTGCCAGCAGCTTTAGTGGGCAAGGCTTGCGCGAGCAGTACTTC
TRBJ1-1 | - | TRBV5-1 | 14 | TRBD1 | CASSLQGTNTEAFF | TGCGCCAGCAGCCTACAGGGGACGAACACTGAAGCTTTCTTT
TRBJ1-2 | once | TRBV3-1/TRBV3-2 | 17 | TRBD1 | CASSRTPQGARSYGYTF | TGTGCCAGCAGCCGGACTCCTCAGGGGGCGCGATCTTATGGCTACACCTTC
TRBJ1-4 | - | TRBV18 | 14 | - | CASSPGEAGEKLFF | TGTGCCAGCTCACCGGGAGAGGCGGGTGAAAAACTGTTTTTT
TRBJ2-1 | - | TRBV5-1 | 15 | TRBD2 | CASYAASGRGYEQFF | TGCGCCAGCTACGCGGCTAGCGGGAGAGGATATGAGCAGTTCTTC
TRBJ1-5 | - | TRBV10-3 | 17 | - | CAISEQGRGGSNQPQHF | TGTGCCATCAGTGAGCAGGGACGGGGGGGTAGCAATCAGCCCCAGCATTTT
TRBJ2-7 | - | TRBV27 | 15 | TRBD1 | CASSRDRARSYEQYF | TGTGCCAGCAGTCGCGACAGGGCTCGGTCCTACGAGCAGTACTTC
TRBJ2-7 | - | TRBV10-3 | 11 | TRBD1 | CATGGRDEQYF | TGTGCCACAGGGGGCCGGGACGAGCAGTACTTC
TRBJ2-1 | - | TRBV24-1 | 12 | - | CATSSVHNEQFF | TGTGCCACCAGTTCCGTCCACAATGAGCAGTTCTTC
TRBJ1-1 | - | TRBV24-1 | 22 | TRBD1 | CATSDPVPDRERNLKSNTEAFF | TGTGCCACCAGTGATCCGGTCCCGGACAGGGAAAGAAACTTGAAATCGAACACTGAAGCTTTCTTT
TRBJ1-6 | - | TRBV3-1/TRBV3-2 | 15 | - | CASSQVASTDSPLHF | TGTGCCAGCAGCCAAGTTGCGAGCACGGATTCACCCCTCCACTTT
TRBJ2-7 | few | TRBV7-9 | 13 | - | CASSSTVTYEQYF | TGTGCCAGCAGCTCGACAGTTACCTACGAGCAGTACTTC
TRBJ1-3 | - | TRBV18 | 15 | - | CASSPNRDSGNTIYF | TGTGCCAGCTCACCCAACAGGGATTCCGGAAACACCATATATTTT
TRBJ2-1 | - | TRBV6-1 | 16 | TRBD2 | CASSDATQRGYNEQFF | TGTGCCAGCAGTGACGCTACCCAGCGGGGTTACAATGAGCAGTTCTTC
TRBJ1-4 | - | TRBV4-2 | 14 | - | CASSQVLEGKKLFF | TGTGCCAGCAGCCAAGTGCTGGAGGGCAAAAAACTGTTTTTT
TRBJ1-2 | - | TRBV7-9 | 15 | - | CASSLRDTPSYGYTF | TGTGCCAGCAGCCTCCGGGACACTCCGTCCTATGGCTACACCTTC
TRBJ1-6 | - | TRBV10-3 | 14 | TRBD1 | CAISLRGPPETLHF | TGTGCCATCAGTCTCAGGGGGCCCCCTGAGACCCTCCACTTT
TRBJ2-5 | once | TRBV6-1 | 16 | - | CASSETVGVGGETQYF | TGTGCCAGCAGTGAAACGGTCGGGGTGGGGGGAGAGACCCAGTACTTC
TRBJ1-6 | once | TRBV28 | 16 | - | CASSPSAGVQLSPLHF | TGTGCCAGCAGTCCGAGCGCCGGGGTCCAGTTATCACCCCTCCACTTT
TRBJ2-1 | - | TRBV7-6 | 15 | - | CASSQRVAGYDEQFF | TGTGCCAGCAGTCAAAGGGTGGCGGGGTATGATGAGCAGTTCTTC
TRBJ1-2 | - | TRBV28 | 13 | TRBD1 | CASTIGTADGYTF | TGTGCCAGCACCATTGGGACAGCTGATGGCTACACCTTC
TRBJ2-1 | - | TRBV6-5 | 16 | TRBD2 | CASSSPTSGRYNEQFF | TGTGCCAGCAGTTCCCCGACTAGCGGGCGATACAATGAGCAGTTCTTC
TRBJ1-1 | - | TRBV15 | 15 | - | CATSRSVGMNTEAFF | TGTGCCACCAGCCGGTCTGTGGGCATGAACACTGAAGCTTTCTTT
TRBJ1-1 | - | TRBV25-1 | 16 | - | CASSDRTGPVNTEAFF | TGTGCCAGCAGTGATCGCACAGGGCCGGTGAACACTGAAGCTTTCTTT
TRBJ1-1 | - | TRBV15 | 15 | - | CATSRGEGGDTEAFF | TGTGCCACCAGCAGAGGGGAGGGGGGAGACACTGAAGCTTTCTTT
TRBJ2-3 | - | TRBV6-2/TRBV6-3 | 15 | TRBD1 | CASSYAGSGGDTQYF | TGTGCCAGCAGTTACGCGGGCTCAGGGGGAGATACGCAGTATTTT
TRBJ2-1 | - | TRBV9 | 12 | TRBD2 | CASSVGLSGGLF | TGTGCCAGCAGCGTAGGTCTCAGCGGGGGGCTCTTC
TRBJ2-5 | - | TRBV6-4 | 17 | TRBD1 | CASSEGHQTGGWKTQYF | TGTGCCAGCAGTGAAGGACACCAAACAGGGGGTTGGAAGACCCAGTACTTC